These T cell receptor beta chains were read from a single sample in a study of blood T cell repertoires in COVID-19. Sequenced by immunoSEQ multiplex PCR; TCRdb stores in-frame clones only, minus some. The data contain around 110,000 clones, approximately 90% of them singletons. Sequencing used peripheral blood. Receptors originate from a human donor with active COVID-19. The donor label of this sample is uncertain. Each CDR3 is given with its conserved first and last residue. Fields, in order: J gene, clone size, V gene, CDR3 length, D gene, CDR3 DNA, CDR3 protein. A D gene is named only where the DNA matches it firmly. The listing skips clone size in some rows; elsewhere it reads once, few, many or a size class.

TRBJ1-2 . TRBV19 14 . TGTGCCAGTAGTCCCCCGACAGGAACCTATGGCTACACCTTC CASSPPTGTYGYTF
TRBJ2-1 . TRBV5-1 15 . TGCGCCAGCAGCCCGCCGGTGGGCAGTTACAATGAGCAGTTCTTC CASSPPVGSYNEQFF
TRBJ2-5 . TRBV7-9 17 TRBD2 TGTGCCAGCAGCTTATCCTCGGGACTAGCGGGGGGCCAGACCCAGTACTTC CASSLSSGLAGGQTQYF
TRBJ2-7 once TRBV2 14 . TGTGCCAGCACGCGAACGGCTAGCTCCTACGAGCAGTACTTC CASTRTASSYEQYF
TRBJ1-6 . TRBV4-1 16 . TGCGCCAGCAGCCAACAGGGGATGTCCTATAATTCACCCCTCCACTTT CASSQQGMSYNSPLHF
TRBJ1-5 . TRBV5-1 14 TRBD1 TGCGCCAGCAGCTGGACAGGGCTCAATCAGCCCCAGCATTTT CASSWTGLNQPQHF
TRBJ2-5 . TRBV24-1 16 TRBD2 TGTGCCACCAGTGATAATAGCGGGGGGGCCAGAGAGACCCAGTACTTC CATSDNSGGARETQYF
TRBJ2-2 few TRBV6-2/TRBV6-3 16 . TGTGCCAGCAGTCCCTTTGGGGGGACGAACACCGGGGAGCTGTTTTTT CASSPFGGTNTGELFF
TRBJ1-3 . TRBV2 16 . TGTGCCAGCAGTGACCTGGGGAGAAGCTCTGGAAACACCATATATTTT CASSDLGRSSGNTIYF
TRBJ2-4 once TRBV6-2/TRBV6-3 13 TRBD1 TGTGCCAGCAGTTGGACAGGGAAAAACATTCAGTACTTC CASSWTGKNIQYF
TRBJ2-7 . TRBV5-1 14 . TGCGCCAGCAGCTTAAGGGGGGGGACCTACGAGCAGTACTTC CASSLRGGTYEQYF
TRBJ2-5 once TRBV30 13 . TGTGCCTGGAGTGTACTCCTTATGGAGACCCAGTACTTC CAWSVLLMETQYF
TRBJ2-5 . TRBV11-1 15 . TGTGCCAGCAGCCAAGGGCGCAGGAGGGGAGAGACCCAGTACTTC CASSQGRRRGETQYF
TRBJ1-5 . TRBV29-1 12 . TGCAGCGTAGGAGACAGTATTCAGCCCCAGCATTTT CSVGDSIQPQHF
TRBJ1-3 . TRBV5-5 15 . TGTGCCAGCAGCTTGGTGGCGGCCTCTGGAAACACCATATATTTT CASSLVAASGNTIYF
TRBJ2-5 . TRBV4-3 16 . TGCGCCAGCAGCCCTGGACACGGGGGTCCCCGGGAGACCCAGTACTTC CASSPGHGGPRETQYF
TRBJ2-1 . TRBV5-1 16 TRBD2 TGCGCCAGCAGCTCCGGGACTAGCGGCTCCTACAATGAGCAGTTCTTC CASSSGTSGSYNEQFF
TRBJ2-7 . TRBV5-1 13 . TGCGCCAGCAGGGGAAGGGGCTCCTACGAGCAGTACTTC CASRGRGSYEQYF
TRBJ2-7 . TRBV2 13 TRBD1 TGTGCCAGCAGGGGGACAGGAACCTACGAGCAGTACTTC CASRGTGTYEQYF